This TCR beta chain was retrieved from a study of human T cells and chemical hapten exposure. In the source study's methods: Samples ranged from about 23,224 to 690,600 TCRs, with a median of approximately 91,000. TCRdb passed the RACE reads through MiXCR, listing each CDR3 protein once. None of the V and J calls come from the authors' own analysis; TCRdb made them. The sample holds around 69,000 distinct CDR3 sequences, 7.5% to 10% seen once. The CDR3 consists of 11 residues. Germline values: CDR1 DFQATT, CDR2 SNEGSKA (reference sequence). V was shortened by 3 bases and J by 4 bases, with 6 bases between the two germline ends. Overall study results and limits: Healthy individuals' immune responses may differ from those of donors, who had alopecia. Compared with pre-sensitization or healthy control sets, expanded TCRs clustered more.

Time point indicated: patch test 1, 2 weeks after DPC sensitization. Treatment indicated: therapeutic diphenylcyclopropenone sensitization with weekly scalp DPC. This clonotype occurred a few times. The antigen is unknown. The sample in question was whole blood, obtained in connection with sensitization to the hapten diphenylcyclopropenone (DPC). The TCR originated in a woman aged 40 to 55 with alopecia areata. Some clones in this sample may be carry-over from other donors' samples. The rearrangement links TRBV20-1 to TRBJ2-5; D might be TRBD2 (6 bases). CDR3 in DNA: TGCAGTGCTAGCGGGGGAGAGACCCAGTACTTC. Its translation: CSASGGETQYF.